Below, one TCR beta chain is given with its context. Its specificity is unknown. The CDR3 covers 14 residues. Trimming pared 1 base from V and 8 bases from J, leaving 14 bases between. Germline V gene data show CDR1 as LNHDA and CDR2 as SQIVND (reference sequence). The PCR used 60 Vbeta and 13 Jbeta primers. Using immunoSEQ multiplex PCR, the repertoire was profiled, and TCRdb retains in-frame clones only, with some absent. The sample records 200,000 or so clones, 82% being singletons. This record belongs to a study of cytomegalovirus exposure and HLA in healthy donors. On the study more broadly: Counted in an early data release were tens of millions of unique TCRs from HLA-typed donors.

Points from the study as a whole: Most TCR beta V segments were productive about 87% or about 30% of the time in an earlier analysis. It was about 150 TCR beta chains that were listed as cytomegalovirus-associated.

The donors comprised healthy bone marrow donors. This TCR was sampled from a boy between 2 and 10 years old in good health and CMV-seronegative. The gene calls are TRBV19 and TRBJ2-5; the D gene is possibly TRBD2 (5 bases). Sequences were obtained from PBMCs. Here the CDR3 DNA reads TGTGCCAGTAGTATAGGACGAGGGCCTCTAACCCAGTACTTC. Amino acids: CASSIGRGPLTQYF.